This T cell receptor (beta chain) was captured in a study of neurological immune-mediated disorders. Regarding the study as a whole: Phylogenetically, 18 of 34 multiple sclerosis patients' repertoires fell into one related-CDR3 cluster, a possible signature.

The authors obtained over 180 million TCR-beta sequences from 15-18 subjects per sequencing run. TCRdb passed the 5' RACE reads through MiXCR, listing each CDR3 protein once. Among tens of thousands of distinct CDR3 sequences listed, 2% to 2.5% were seen once. This clonotype was seen at least ten times. What it binds is unknown. The CDR3 loop spans 13 amino acids. V gave up 10 bases and J gave up 2 bases; unmatched junction bases: 6. The germline CDR1 and CDR2 sequences are MDHEN and SYDVKM. The sample taken for sequencing was PBMCs. This chain connects TRBV28 to TRBJ2-7; 9 nucleotides align to TRBD1. The sequence was obtained from a man aged 45 to 65 with multiple sclerosis. The DNA of the CDR3 is TGTGCCACCCTCGACAGGGGGACCTACGAGCAGTACTTC. Its protein is CATLDRGTYEQYF.